These T cell receptor beta chains were read from a single sample in a study of blood T cell repertoires in COVID-19. Measured with immunoSEQ multiplex PCR; TCRdb has only the in-frame clones, and not every one. The table lists 200,000 to 250,000 clones, nearly 85% of them singletons. The sample taken for sequencing was peripheral blood. These receptor sequences come from a woman in her twenties or thirties with COVID-19, enrolled during active disease. CDR3s include the opening cysteine and the closing phenylalanine or tryptophan. The order of the fields is CDR3 protein, CDR3 DNA, D gene, J gene, clone size, V gene. A D gene is named only where the DNA matches it firmly. The size entry is marked missing in some rows and otherwise reads once, few, many or a size class.

CDR3aa: CAGGVRNEQYF; CDR3nt: TGTGCCGGGGGGGTCCGCAACGAGCAGTACTTC; d_gene: TRBD2; j_gene: TRBJ2-7; abundance: medium-sized; v_gene: TRBV28
CDR3aa: CASSRGADYEQYF; CDR3nt: TGTGCCAGCAGCCGGGGGGCGGACTACGAGCAGTACTTC; d_gene: NA; j_gene: TRBJ2-7; abundance: NA; v_gene: TRBV7-3
CDR3aa: CASSSGTSGSYEQYF; CDR3nt: TGTGCCAGCAGCTCCGGGACTAGCGGATCCTACGAGCAGTACTTC; d_gene: TRBD2; j_gene: TRBJ2-7; abundance: NA; v_gene: TRBV7-9
CDR3aa: CASHRGNYGYTF; CDR3nt: TGTGCCAGTCACAGGGGGAACTATGGCTACACCTTC; d_gene: NA; j_gene: TRBJ1-2; abundance: NA; v_gene: TRBV21-1
CDR3aa: CAWRDTGTGEKLFF; CDR3nt: TGTGCCTGGAGGGATACAGGGACCGGTGAAAAACTGTTTTTT; d_gene: NA; j_gene: TRBJ1-4; abundance: NA; v_gene: TRBV30
CDR3aa: CASSPLRTF; CDR3nt: TGTGCCAGCTCCCCCTTGCGGACCTTC; d_gene: NA; j_gene: TRBJ1-2; abundance: NA; v_gene: TRBV2
CDR3aa: CASSRTSAYEQYF; CDR3nt: TGTGCCAGCAGCCGAACTAGCGCCTACGAGCAGTACTTC; d_gene: TRBD2; j_gene: TRBJ2-7; abundance: once; v_gene: TRBV7-8
CDR3aa: CATNLDKQGNTEAFF; CDR3nt: TGTGCCACCAATCTTGATAAACAGGGGAACACTGAAGCTTTCTTT; d_gene: NA; j_gene: TRBJ1-1; abundance: NA; v_gene: TRBV24-1
CDR3aa: CSVNLLVGQSYEQYF; CDR3nt: TGCAGCGTGAACCTTTTGGTGGGACAGAGCTACGAGCAGTACTTC; d_gene: TRBD1; j_gene: TRBJ2-7; abundance: NA; v_gene: TRBV29-1
CDR3aa: CASSYVAGENYEQYF; CDR3nt: TGTGCCAGCAGTTACGTGGCAGGGGAAAATTACGAGCAGTACTTC; d_gene: NA; j_gene: TRBJ2-7; abundance: NA; v_gene: TRBV6-2/TRBV6-3
CDR3aa: CASSEAEGSGRVQYF; CDR3nt: TGTGCCAGCAGTGAAGCGGAGGGTAGCGGGAGGGTACAGTACTTC; d_gene: TRBD2; j_gene: TRBJ2-7; abundance: NA; v_gene: TRBV2
CDR3aa: CASSPAGQGRSPLHF; CDR3nt: TGTGCCAGCAGTCCAGCGGGACAGGGGAGGTCACCCCTCCACTTT; d_gene: TRBD1; j_gene: TRBJ1-6; abundance: NA; v_gene: TRBV27
CDR3aa: CASTSFTGQGSGNQPQHF; CDR3nt: TGTGCCAGTACCTCCTTCACGGGACAGGGGTCGGGAAATCAGCCCCAGCATTTT; d_gene: TRBD1; j_gene: TRBJ1-5; abundance: NA; v_gene: TRBV19
CDR3aa: CASSPVADFYEQYF; CDR3nt: TGTGCCAGCTCACCAGTCGCGGACTTCTACGAGCAGTACTTC; d_gene: NA; j_gene: TRBJ2-7; abundance: NA; v_gene: TRBV18
CDR3aa: CARSLRRRNEKLFF; CDR3nt: TGTGCCAGAAGCTTAAGGCGGCGGAATGAAAAACTGTTTTTT; d_gene: NA; j_gene: TRBJ1-4; abundance: NA; v_gene: TRBV5-3
CDR3aa: CASSTTGGYEQYF; CDR3nt: TGTGCCAGTAGTACAACAGGGGGCTACGAGCAGTACTTC; d_gene: TRBD1; j_gene: TRBJ2-7; abundance: NA; v_gene: TRBV19
CDR3aa: CASSSDRSGEKLFF; CDR3nt: TGTGCCAGCAGCTCGGACAGGTCGGGTGAAAAACTGTTTTTT; d_gene: TRBD1; j_gene: TRBJ1-4; abundance: NA; v_gene: TRBV5-4
CDR3aa: CASSSRIAGIGRSTDTQYF; CDR3nt: TGTGCCAGCAGCTCCCGGATTGCGGGGATTGGGCGTAGCACAGATACGCAGTATTTT; d_gene: NA; j_gene: TRBJ2-3; abundance: many; v_gene: TRBV7-9
CDR3aa: CSASALMRASDTGELFF; CDR3nt: TGCAGTGCTAGTGCTTTGATGCGGGCCTCGGACACCGGGGAGCTGTTTTTT; d_gene: NA; j_gene: TRBJ2-2; abundance: few; v_gene: TRBV20-1
CDR3aa: CASSLGENTEAFF; CDR3nt: TGTGCCAGCAGCTTAGGAGAGAACACTGAAGCTTTCTTT; d_gene: NA; j_gene: TRBJ1-1; abundance: few; v_gene: TRBV7-6
CDR3aa: CATARGVAGGPDTQYF; CDR3nt: TGTGCCACCGCCCGGGGGGTAGCGGGGGGGCCAGATACGCAGTATTTT; d_gene: TRBD2; j_gene: TRBJ2-3; abundance: NA; v_gene: TRBV15
CDR3aa: CASSSADLTDTQYF; CDR3nt: TGCGCCAGCAGTAGTGCGGATCTCACAGATACGCAGTATTTT; d_gene: NA; j_gene: TRBJ2-3; abundance: NA; v_gene: TRBV5-1
CDR3aa: CASTRQDRDNTGELFF; CDR3nt: TGTGCCAGCACCCGGCAGGACAGGGATAACACCGGGGAGCTGTTTTTT; d_gene: TRBD1; j_gene: TRBJ2-2; abundance: NA; v_gene: TRBV2
CDR3aa: CASSRWVGGDNEQFF; CDR3nt: TGTGCCAGCAGCCGCTGGGTGGGAGGGGACAATGAGCAGTTCTTC; d_gene: TRBD2; j_gene: TRBJ2-1; abundance: few; v_gene: TRBV3-1/TRBV3-2
CDR3aa: CASSQMGGYTF; CDR3nt: TGTGCCAGTAGTCAGATGGGCGGCTACACCTTC; d_gene: NA; j_gene: TRBJ1-2; abundance: NA; v_gene: TRBV19
CDR3aa: CASKSSMNTEAFF; CDR3nt: TGTGCCAGCAAATCGAGTATGAACACTGAAGCTTTCTTT; d_gene: NA; j_gene: TRBJ1-1; abundance: NA; v_gene: TRBV27
CDR3aa: CACLSGGNEKLFF; CDR3nt: TGTGCCTGTCTCAGCGGGGGAAATGAAAAACTGTTTTTT; d_gene: NA; j_gene: TRBJ1-4; abundance: once; v_gene: TRBV30
CDR3aa: CASSLRHRGSDTQYF; CDR3nt: TGTGCCAGCAGCTTAAGACACAGGGGATCAGATACGCAGTATTTT; d_gene: TRBD1; j_gene: TRBJ2-3; abundance: NA; v_gene: TRBV5-6
CDR3aa: CAWSVTGGTGELFF; CDR3nt: TGTGCCTGGAGTGTTACAGGGGGCACCGGGGAGCTGTTTTTT; d_gene: TRBD1; j_gene: TRBJ2-2; abundance: NA; v_gene: TRBV30
CDR3aa: CASSQSTSGTVYEQYF; CDR3nt: TGTGCCAGCAGCCAATCGACTAGCGGGACTGTCTACGAGCAGTACTTC; d_gene: TRBD2; j_gene: TRBJ2-7; abundance: NA; v_gene: TRBV4-2
CDR3aa: CASKPGTGDTGELFF; CDR3nt: TGTGCCAGCAAACCCGGGACAGGGGACACCGGGGAGCTGTTTTTT; d_gene: TRBD1; j_gene: TRBJ2-2; abundance: NA; v_gene: TRBV19
CDR3aa: CASSLGLAGERTGELFF; CDR3nt: TGTGCCAGCAGCTTAGGACTAGCGGGAGAGCGAACCGGGGAGCTGTTTTTT; d_gene: TRBD2; j_gene: TRBJ2-2; abundance: NA; v_gene: TRBV5-4
CDR3aa: CASSFSGTGVYGYTF; CDR3nt: TGTGCCAGCAGCTTTTCCGGGACAGGGGTCTATGGCTACACCTTC; d_gene: TRBD1; j_gene: TRBJ1-2; abundance: few; v_gene: TRBV5-6
CDR3aa: CASSNRGPSTDTQYF; CDR3nt: TGTGCCAGCAGTAACAGGGGGCCCAGCACAGATACGCAGTATTTT; d_gene: TRBD1; j_gene: TRBJ2-3; abundance: NA; v_gene: TRBV6-6
CDR3aa: CASNDRATDTQYF; CDR3nt: TGTGCCAGCAACGACAGGGCGACAGATACGCAGTATTTT; d_gene: TRBD1; j_gene: TRBJ2-3; abundance: once; v_gene: TRBV6-6
CDR3aa: CASRQGPYEQYF; CDR3nt: TGTGCCAGCAGGCAGGGCCCCTACGAGCAGTACTTC; d_gene: NA; j_gene: TRBJ2-7; abundance: NA; v_gene: TRBV11-1
CDR3aa: CASSFLEMGVRSNEQFF; CDR3nt: TGTGCCAGCAGCTTTCTCGAAATGGGAGTAAGATCGAATGAGCAGTTCTTC; d_gene: NA; j_gene: TRBJ2-1; abundance: NA; v_gene: TRBV7-4
CDR3aa: CATSSGQGSGANVLTF; CDR3nt: TGTGCCACCAGCTCGGGACAGGGGTCTGGGGCCAACGTCCTGACTTTC; d_gene: TRBD1; j_gene: TRBJ2-6; abundance: NA; v_gene: TRBV24-1
CDR3aa: CASSSLRGATNEKLFF; CDR3nt: TGTGCCAGCAGCTCATTGCGGGGGGCAACTAATGAAAAACTGTTTTTT; d_gene: NA; j_gene: TRBJ1-4; abundance: NA; v_gene: TRBV7-9
CDR3aa: CASSQEARGGYEQYF; CDR3nt: TGCGCCAGCAGCCAAGAGGCGCGGGGGGGCTACGAGCAGTACTTC; d_gene: TRBD2; j_gene: TRBJ2-7; abundance: NA; v_gene: TRBV4-3
CDR3aa: CASSLWTGSSYNEQFF; CDR3nt: TGTGCCAGCAGCTTATGGACGGGGAGCTCCTACAATGAGCAGTTCTTC; d_gene: NA; j_gene: TRBJ2-1; abundance: few; v_gene: TRBV7-3
CDR3aa: CASSLGTSGSYEQYF; CDR3nt: TGTGCCAGCAGCCTCGGGACTAGCGGGAGCTACGAGCAGTACTTC; d_gene: TRBD2; j_gene: TRBJ2-7; abundance: once; v_gene: TRBV5-4
CDR3aa: CASSFWGQENTGELFF; CDR3nt: TGTGCCAGCAGTTTCTGGGGACAGGAGAACACCGGGGAGCTGTTTTTT; d_gene: TRBD1; j_gene: TRBJ2-2; abundance: NA; v_gene: TRBV28
CDR3aa: CASSHRGLNQPQHF; CDR3nt: TGTGCCAGTTCACACAGGGGCCTCAATCAGCCCCAGCATTTT; d_gene: TRBD1; j_gene: TRBJ1-5; abundance: NA; v_gene: TRBV6-5
CDR3aa: CASTAGDRGLGYGYTF; CDR3nt: TGTGCCAGTACGGCGGGAGACAGGGGTTTGGGCTATGGCTACACCTTC; d_gene: TRBD1; j_gene: TRBJ1-2; abundance: once; v_gene: TRBV2
CDR3aa: CASSLGRGYATNEKLFF; CDR3nt: TGCGCCAGCAGCTTAGGCAGGGGATATGCAACTAATGAAAAACTGTTTTTT; d_gene: NA; j_gene: TRBJ1-4; abundance: NA; v_gene: TRBV5-1
CDR3aa: CASSVLGGVETQYF; CDR3nt: TGTGCCAGCAGCGTACTCGGGGGAGTAGAGACCCAGTACTTC; d_gene: NA; j_gene: TRBJ2-5; abundance: NA; v_gene: TRBV7-9
CDR3aa: CASSLGLAGVHEQYF; CDR3nt: TGTGCCAGCAGCTTAGGCCTAGCGGGAGTTCACGAGCAGTACTTC; d_gene: TRBD2; j_gene: TRBJ2-7; abundance: NA; v_gene: TRBV11-2
CDR3aa: CASSAFGQGYEQYF; CDR3nt: TGTGCCAGCAGCGCGTTCGGACAGGGGTACGAGCAGTACTTC; d_gene: TRBD1; j_gene: TRBJ2-7; abundance: NA; v_gene: TRBV2